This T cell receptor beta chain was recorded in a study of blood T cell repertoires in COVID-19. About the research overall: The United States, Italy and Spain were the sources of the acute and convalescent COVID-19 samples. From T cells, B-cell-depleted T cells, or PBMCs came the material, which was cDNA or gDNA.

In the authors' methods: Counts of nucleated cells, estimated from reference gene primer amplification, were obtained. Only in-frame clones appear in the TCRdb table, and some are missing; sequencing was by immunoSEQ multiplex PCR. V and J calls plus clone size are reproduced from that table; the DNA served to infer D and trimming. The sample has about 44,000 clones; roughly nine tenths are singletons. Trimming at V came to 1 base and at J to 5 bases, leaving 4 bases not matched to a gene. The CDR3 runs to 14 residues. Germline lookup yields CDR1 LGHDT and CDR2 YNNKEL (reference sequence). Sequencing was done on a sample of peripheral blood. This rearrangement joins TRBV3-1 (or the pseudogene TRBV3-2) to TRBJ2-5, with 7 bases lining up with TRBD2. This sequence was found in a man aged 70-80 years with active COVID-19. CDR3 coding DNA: TGTGCCAGCAGCCAAGGGACTAGGAGGGAGACCCAGTACTTC. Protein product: CASSQGTRRETQYF.